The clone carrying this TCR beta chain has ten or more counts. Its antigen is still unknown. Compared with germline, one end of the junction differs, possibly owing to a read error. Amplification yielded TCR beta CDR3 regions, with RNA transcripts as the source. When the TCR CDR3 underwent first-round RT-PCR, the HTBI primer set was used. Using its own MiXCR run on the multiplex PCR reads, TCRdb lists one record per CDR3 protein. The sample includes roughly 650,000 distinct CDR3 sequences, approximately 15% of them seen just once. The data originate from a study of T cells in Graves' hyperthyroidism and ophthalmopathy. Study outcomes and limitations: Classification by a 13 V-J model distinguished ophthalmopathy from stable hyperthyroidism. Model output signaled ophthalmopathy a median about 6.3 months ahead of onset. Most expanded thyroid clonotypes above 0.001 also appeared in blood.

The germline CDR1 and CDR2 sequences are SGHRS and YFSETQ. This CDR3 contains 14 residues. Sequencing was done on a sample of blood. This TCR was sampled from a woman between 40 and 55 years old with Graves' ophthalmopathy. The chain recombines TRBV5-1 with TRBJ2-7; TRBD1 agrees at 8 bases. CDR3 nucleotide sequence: TGTGCCAGCAGCTTAGGACAGGGCCCCTACGAGCAGTACTTC. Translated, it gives CASSLGQGPYEQYF.